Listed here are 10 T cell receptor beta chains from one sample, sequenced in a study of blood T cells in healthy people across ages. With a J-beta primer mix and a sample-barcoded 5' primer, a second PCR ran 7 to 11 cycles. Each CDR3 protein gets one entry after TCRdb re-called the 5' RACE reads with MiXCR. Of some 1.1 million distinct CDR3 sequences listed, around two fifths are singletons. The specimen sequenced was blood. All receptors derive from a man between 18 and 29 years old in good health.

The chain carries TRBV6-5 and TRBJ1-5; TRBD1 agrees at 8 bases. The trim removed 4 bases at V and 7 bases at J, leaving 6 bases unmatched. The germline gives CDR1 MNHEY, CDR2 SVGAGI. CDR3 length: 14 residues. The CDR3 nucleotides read TGTGCCAGCAGTTTCCGGACAGGGAGGCAGCCCCAGCATTTT. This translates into CASSFRTGRQPQHF.

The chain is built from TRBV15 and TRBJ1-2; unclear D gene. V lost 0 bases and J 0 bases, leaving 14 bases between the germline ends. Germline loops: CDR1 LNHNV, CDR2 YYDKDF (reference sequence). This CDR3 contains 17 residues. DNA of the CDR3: TGTGCCACCAGCAGAGATCAAACCACGGACGCTAACTATGGCTACACCTTC. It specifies CATSRDQTTDANYGYTF.

The CDR3 loop is CSARPGSYTDTQYF. CDR3 nucleotides: TGCAGTGCTAGGCCGGGAAGTTACACAGATACGCAGTATTTT. The rearrangement uses TRBV20-1 and TRBJ2-3; D possibly corresponds to TRBD2 (5 bases). From germline, CDR1 is DFQATT and CDR2 SNEGSKA (reference sequence). V gave up 3 bases and J gave up 2 bases, with 12 bases separating them. The CDR3 is 14 residues long.

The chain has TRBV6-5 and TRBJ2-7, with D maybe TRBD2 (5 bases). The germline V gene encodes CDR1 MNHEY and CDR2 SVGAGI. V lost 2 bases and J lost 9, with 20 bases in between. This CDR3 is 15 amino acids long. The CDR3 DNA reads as TGTGCCAGCAGTTACCCCGCGGACTGTCTGAATGGGCAGTACTTC. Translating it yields CASSYPADCLNGQYF.

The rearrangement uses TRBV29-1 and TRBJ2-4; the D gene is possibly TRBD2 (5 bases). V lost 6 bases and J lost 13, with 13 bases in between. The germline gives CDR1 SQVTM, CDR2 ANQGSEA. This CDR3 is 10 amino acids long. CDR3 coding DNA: TGCAGCGTCTTCCTTGGGGAGCAGTACTTC. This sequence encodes CSVFLGEQYF.

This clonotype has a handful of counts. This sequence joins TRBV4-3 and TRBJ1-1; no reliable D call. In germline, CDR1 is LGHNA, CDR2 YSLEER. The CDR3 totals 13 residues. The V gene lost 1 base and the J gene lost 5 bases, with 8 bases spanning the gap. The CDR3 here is CASSQGHGTEAFF. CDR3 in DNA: TGCGCCAGCAGCCAAGGTCATGGAACTGAAGCTTTCTTT.

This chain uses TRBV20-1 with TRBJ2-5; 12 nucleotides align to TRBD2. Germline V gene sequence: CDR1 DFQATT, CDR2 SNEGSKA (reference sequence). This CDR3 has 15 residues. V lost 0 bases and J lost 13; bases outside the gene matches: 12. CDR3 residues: CSARDARTSGASTYF. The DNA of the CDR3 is TGCAGTGCTAGAGACGCGAGGACTAGCGGGGCCTCCACGTACTTC.

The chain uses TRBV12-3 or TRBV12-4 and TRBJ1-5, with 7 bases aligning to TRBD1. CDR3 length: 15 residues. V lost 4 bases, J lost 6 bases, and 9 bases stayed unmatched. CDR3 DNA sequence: TGTGCCAGCAGTTCCGGGACAGCCGGCATTCAGCCCCAGCATTTT. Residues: CASSSGTAGIQPQHF.

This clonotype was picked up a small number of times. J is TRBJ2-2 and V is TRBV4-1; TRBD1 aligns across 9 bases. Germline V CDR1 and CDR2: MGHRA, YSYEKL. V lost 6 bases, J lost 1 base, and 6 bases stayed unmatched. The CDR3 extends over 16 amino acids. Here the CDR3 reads CASSRPGQGNTGELFF. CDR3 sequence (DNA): TGCGCCAGCAGTCGGCCGGGACAGGGGAACACCGGGGAGCTGTTTTTT.

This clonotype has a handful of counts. The CDR3 region has the DNA TGTGCCAGCTCACCGGAGGGACTCCACTCTGGGGATACGCAGTATTTT. It encodes CASSPEGLHSGDTQYF. The chain has TRBV18 and TRBJ2-3; maybe TRBD2 (6 bases). The CDR3 extends over 16 amino acids. Germline assignment: CDR1 KGHSH and CDR2 LQKENI. V lost 3 bases and J lost 6, with 19 bases in between.